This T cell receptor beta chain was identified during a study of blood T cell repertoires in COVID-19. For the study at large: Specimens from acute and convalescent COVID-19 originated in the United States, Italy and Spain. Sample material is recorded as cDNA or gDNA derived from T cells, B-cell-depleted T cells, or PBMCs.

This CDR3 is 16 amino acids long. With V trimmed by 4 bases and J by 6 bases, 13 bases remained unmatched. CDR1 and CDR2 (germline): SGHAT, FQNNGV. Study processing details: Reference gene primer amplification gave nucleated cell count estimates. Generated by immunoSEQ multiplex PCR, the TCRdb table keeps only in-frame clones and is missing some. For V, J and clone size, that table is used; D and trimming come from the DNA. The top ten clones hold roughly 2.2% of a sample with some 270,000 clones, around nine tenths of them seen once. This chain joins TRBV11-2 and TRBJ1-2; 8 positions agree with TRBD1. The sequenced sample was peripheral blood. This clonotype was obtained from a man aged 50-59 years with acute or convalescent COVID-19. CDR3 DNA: TGTGCCAGCAGCTATCAATCCGGACAGGGAGGGGATGGCTACACCTTC. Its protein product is CASSYQSGQGGDGYTF.